Listed below are T cell receptor beta chains from one sample, sequenced in a study of chemoradiotherapy in HPV16-positive cancers. The assay was immunoSEQ multiplex PCR, and TCRdb's table has in-frame clones only and misses some. The table records approximately 13,000 clones, around 76% of them present only once. The sample here was taken from a patient who underwent chemoradiotherapy. All receptors come from a human donor with HPV-associated anogenital cancer. The CDR3 runs from the conserved cysteine through the conserved F or W. Fields, in order: D gene, V gene, clone size, CDR3 length, J gene, CDR3 protein. D genes are given only for firm matches. Where a row states a size, it is once, few, many or the class of an expanded clone; other rows omit it.

NA,TRBV5-3,NA,13,TRBJ2-1,CARSSGRAHEQFF
NA,TRBV5-6,once,16,TRBJ1-3,CASSLSLRGSGNTIYF
TRBD2,TRBV27,NA,19,TRBJ2-1,CASSPPGAGKTPVYNEQFF
NA,TRBV30,NA,13,TRBJ1-2,CAWSPDRSYGYTF
NA,TRBV15,NA,17,TRBJ1-5,CATSRRTGTIVNQPQHF
NA,TRBV5-1,NA,13,TRBJ1-1,CASSLVGLSEAFF
NA,TRBV7-9,NA,15,TRBJ2-3,CASSLIGGDSDTQYF
NA,TRBV6-5,NA,13,TRBJ1-5,CASGPGGNQPQHF
NA,TRBV29-1,NA,15,TRBJ1-2,CSAARSGTPNYGYTF
NA,TRBV18,NA,15,TRBJ1-5,CASSHGEWGNQPQHF
NA,TRBV7-6,NA,18,TRBJ2-1,CASSLAPFPGTELNEQFF
NA,TRBV5-6,few,15,TRBJ2-2,CASSFDPSGTGELFF
TRBD1,TRBV7-6,NA,16,TRBJ2-5,CASSLYQGAMLKTQYF
TRBD2,TRBV4-2,NA,15,TRBJ2-7,CASSQVAAGGSEQYF
NA,TRBV9,NA,14,TRBJ2-7,CASTVNSGGGEQYF
NA,TRBV6-5,NA,14,TRBJ1-2,CASSYSKGPYGYTF
NA,TRBV19,NA,14,TRBJ1-5,CASSIEGGYQPQHF
NA,TRBV5-4,NA,16,TRBJ1-4,CASSADPGPNNEKLFF
NA,TRBV15,NA,15,TRBJ2-7,CATSRDPGAPSEQYF
NA,TRBV13,NA,14,TRBJ2-7,CASSLGAAGREQYF
NA,TRBV2,NA,15,TRBJ2-3,CASSEVQDLTDTQYF
TRBD1,TRBV5-1,NA,17,TRBJ2-2,CASSLTTGGKNTGELFF
NA,TRBV30,NA,15,TRBJ2-1,CAWSKRSASYNEQFF
NA,TRBV30,NA,11,TRBJ1-2,CAWKAVYGYTF
TRBD1,TRBV4-3,NA,16,TRBJ2-7,CASSQIHDRDSYEQYF
TRBD1,TRBV5-6,NA,15,TRBJ1-6,CASSLEGQGASPLHF
TRBD2,TRBV7-9,NA,15,TRBJ2-1,CASSPWGGPLNEQFF
NA,TRBV19,few,13,TRBJ1-2,CASSGHLNAGYTF
TRBD1,TRBV2,NA,16,TRBJ1-6,CASKQGATSYNSPLHF
NA,TRBV28,NA,14,TRBJ1-2,CASRPGSRSYGYTF
NA,TRBV9,NA,14,TRBJ2-3,CASSVMGPGDTQYF
TRBD1,TRBV5-4,few,15,TRBJ2-2,CASSPRQGATGELFF
TRBD1,TRBV7-8,NA,14,TRBJ1-2,CASSYGDRYYGYTF
NA,TRBV5-5,NA,14,TRBJ1-4,CASRGLPTNEKLFF
TRBD1,TRBV5-6,few,17,TRBJ1-2,CASSMPGQGPHIYGYTF
TRBD1,TRBV7-9,NA,12,TRBJ2-3,CASSWGTGQGTF
TRBD2,TRBV19,NA,16,TRBJ2-3,CASSYPVGAGEDTQYF
NA,TRBV11-2,NA,13,TRBJ2-7,CASRDLRAYEQYF
NA,TRBV19,NA,15,TRBJ1-1,CASNRGGGLNTEAFF
TRBD1,TRBV6-5,NA,15,TRBJ1-1,CASSLDRTGITEAFF
NA,TRBV5-1,NA,14,TRBJ1-6,CASSLGGGRTPLHF
NA,TRBV6-1,NA,15,TRBJ1-6,CASRTPGAVGSPLHF
NA,TRBV2,few,13,TRBJ1-5,CASKGNSNQPQHF
TRBD1,TRBV7-8,NA,14,TRBJ1-3,CASTQGASGNTIYF
NA,TRBV4-1,NA,16,TRBJ1-6,CASSPAMRFGQSPLHF
TRBD2,TRBV2,NA,18,TRBJ2-2,CASSDLPLAGGDTGELFF
TRBD1,TRBV10-2,NA,13,TRBJ2-7,CASSRGHHYEQYF
NA,TRBV5-8,NA,15,TRBJ2-7,CASSRTPTDTYEQYF
NA,TRBV27,NA,14,TRBJ2-3,CASSSIGGTDTQYF
NA,TRBV5-1,NA,16,TRBJ2-1,CASSWGAGGSYNEQFF
TRBD2,TRBV2,NA,15,TRBJ2-7,CASSEVGGKSYEQYF
TRBD1,TRBV7-9,NA,18,TRBJ1-2,CASSSRRGKDRGRVGYTF
TRBD1,TRBV9,NA,18,TRBJ1-1,CASSAWDREGITNTEAFF
NA,TRBV5-1,NA,14,TRBJ2-1,CASTAGGPGDEQFF
TRBD1,TRBV18,NA,17,TRBJ1-2,CASSRETGISGMGGYTF
NA,TRBV15,NA,16,TRBJ1-1,CATSRDSGLAFAEAFF
NA,TRBV18,NA,15,TRBJ1-2,CASSPEQGGNYGYTF
NA,TRBV5-4,NA,14,TRBJ2-1,CASSFDPGDNEQFF